The following is a T cell receptor (beta chain) sequence with its context. The sample belongs to a study of T cell changes during pregnancy in multiple sclerosis. Profiling relied on immunoSEQ multiplex PCR, and the TCRdb table lists in-frame clones only, not all of them. Of approximately 60,000 clones in the sample, 92% were seen once. The CDR3 loop spans 15 amino acids. The V end lost 1 base, the J end lost 5 bases, and 14 bases lay between the germline ends. Germline V gives CDR1 SGHRS, CDR2 YFSETQ. The specimen was CD4+ T cells from peripheral blood mononuclear cells, collected in the second trimester of pregnancy. J is TRBJ2-3 and V is TRBV5-1; weak D call: TRBD2 (6 bases). This clonotype originated in a female donor with multiple sclerosis, enrolled in a pregnancy study. The CDR3 here is CASSLSTVGGDTQYF. The CDR3 DNA sequence: TGCGCCAGCAGCTTGAGCACCGTCGGGGGAGATACGCAGTATTTT.